This record looks at one TCR beta chain sequence and its context. Its antigen is unknown. Individually, cDNA molecules had unique molecular identifiers attached to them. Via MiXCR, TCRdb re-called the 5' RACE reads, giving one row per CDR3 protein. Of tens of thousands of distinct CDR3 sequences listed, 9% to 15% are singletons. With V trimmed by 6 bases and J by 10 bases, 9 bases remained unmatched. The CDR3 runs 14 residues. The germline CDR1 and CDR2 sequences are SQVTM and ANQGSEA. The data were obtained in a study of early T cells in non-severe SARS-CoV-2 infection. Study-wide findings and caveats: Anti-spike CD8 specificities were favored by VDJdb matching, whose results missed private and CD4 specificities.

The TCR was taken from an adult who was a healthcare worker with PCR-confirmed SARS-CoV-2 infection or an uninfected control (not recorded which). The V gene is TRBV29-1, the J gene TRBJ2-1; TRBD2 aligns across 13 bases. The sample consisted of whole blood. In DNA form, the CDR3 reads TGCAGCGTGACACGACTAGCGGGAGGACGGGAGCAGTTCTTC. This encodes CSVTRLAGGREQFF.